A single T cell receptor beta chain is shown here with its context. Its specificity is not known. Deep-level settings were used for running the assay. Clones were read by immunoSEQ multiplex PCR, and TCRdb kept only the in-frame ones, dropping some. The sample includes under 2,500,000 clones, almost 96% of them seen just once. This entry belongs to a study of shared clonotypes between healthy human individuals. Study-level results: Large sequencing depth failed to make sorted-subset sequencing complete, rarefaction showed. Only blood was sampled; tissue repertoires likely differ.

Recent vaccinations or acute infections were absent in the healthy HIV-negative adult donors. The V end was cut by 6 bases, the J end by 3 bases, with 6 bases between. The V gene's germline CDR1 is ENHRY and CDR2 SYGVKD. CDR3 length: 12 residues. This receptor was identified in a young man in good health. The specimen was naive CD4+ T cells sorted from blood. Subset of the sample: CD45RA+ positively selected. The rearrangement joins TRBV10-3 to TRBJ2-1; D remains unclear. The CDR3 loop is CAIREDYNEQFF. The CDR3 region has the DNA TGTGCCATCAGGGAAGACTACAATGAGCAGTTCTTC.